The rows below give T cell receptor beta chains drawn from one sample of a study of blood T cell repertoires in COVID-19. Data came from immunoSEQ multiplex PCR; TCRdb stores just in-frame clones and leaves some out. The table lists around 140,000 clones, about 88% of them singletons, with more than 2.5% in the top ten. Sequenced: peripheral blood. These receptors were obtained from a human donor with COVID-19, enrolled during active disease. The donor label of this sample is uncertain. The CDR3 runs from the conserved cysteine through the conserved F or W. The order of the fields is J gene, V gene, D gene, clone size, CDR3 protein, CDR3 DNA. A D gene is named only where the DNA matches it firmly. Part of the rows lack a size; the others show once, few, many or a class for expanded clones.

TRBJ1-3,TRBV7-2,TRBD1,-,CASSPDRGHGNTIYF,TGTGCCAGCAGCCCCGACAGGGGGCACGGAAACACCATATATTTT
TRBJ2-6,TRBV18,-,-,CASSPPGSFHSGANVLTF,TGTGCCAGCTCACCTCCCGGGTCTTTTCACTCTGGGGCCAACGTCCTGACTTTC
TRBJ2-5,TRBV6-5,-,-,CASRTAGSPEETQYF,TGTGCCAGCAGGACGGCGGGATCCCCAGAAGAGACCCAGTACTTC
TRBJ1-5,TRBV19,TRBD1,-,CASIKDRGSNQPQHF,TGTGCCAGTATAAAAGACAGGGGGAGCAATCAGCCCCAGCATTTT
TRBJ2-7,TRBV6-5,TRBD1,-,CASSPDRSSYEQYF,TGTGCCAGCAGTCCGGACAGGTCCTCCTACGAGCAGTACTTC
TRBJ2-5,TRBV6-5,-,-,CASSYSPSPETQYF,TGTGCCAGCAGTTACTCGCCTAGCCCCGAGACCCAGTACTTC
TRBJ2-1,TRBV11-3,-,-,CASSGRVYNEQFF,TGTGCCAGCAGCGGCAGGGTTTACAATGAGCAGTTCTTC
TRBJ1-1,TRBV5-1,-,-,CASSLDSLNTEAFF,TGCGCCAGCAGCTTGGACAGCCTGAACACTGAAGCTTTCTTT
TRBJ1-2,TRBV5-4,-,-,CASSFGGSNYGYTF,TGTGCCAGCAGCTTCGGAGGGTCCAACTATGGCTACACCTTC
TRBJ1-4,TRBV18,-,-,CASSPVTANEKLFF,TGTGCCAGCTCACCTGTGACAGCTAATGAAAAACTGTTTTTT
TRBJ1-1,TRBV5-1,-,-,CASSLADTEAFF,TGCGCCAGCAGCTTGGCCGACACTGAAGCTTTCTTT
TRBJ1-4,TRBV19,-,-,CATRSAGDFELFF,TGTGCCACCCGTTCGGCAGGGGATTTTGAACTGTTTTTT
TRBJ1-2,TRBV5-1,TRBD1,many,CASSLGQGAGGYGYTF,TGCGCCAGCAGCTTGGGCCAGGGGGCGGGCGGCTATGGCTACACCTTC
TRBJ1-2,TRBV11-2,-,-,CASSSTDMYYGYTF,TGTGCCAGCAGTTCCACGGACATGTACTATGGCTACACCTTC
TRBJ2-3,TRBV7-6,TRBD1,-,CASSSGWTGGVDTQYF,TGTGCCAGCAGCTCGGGATGGACAGGGGGTGTAGATACGCAGTATTTT
TRBJ1-1,TRBV28,TRBD1,-,CASSLSTGIIFDTEAFF,TGTGCCAGCAGTTTATCGACAGGGATTATTTTCGACACTGAAGCTTTCTTT
TRBJ1-4,TRBV7-9,-,-,CASSLGTANEKLFF,TGTGCCAGCAGCTTAGGAACAGCTAATGAAAAACTGTTTTTT
TRBJ2-7,TRBV6-5,-,-,CASSLTGGAFDEQYF,TGTGCCAGCAGTTTAACGGGGGGCGCTTTCGACGAGCAGTACTTC
TRBJ2-7,TRBV24-1,-,-,CATSDPDTQQYF,TGTGCCACCAGTGACCCGGACACACAGCAGTACTTC
TRBJ1-2,TRBV9,TRBD1,few,CASSVSTGDGAYGYTF,TGTGCCAGCAGCGTCTCCACAGGGGACGGGGCCTATGGCTACACCTTC
TRBJ1-2,TRBV19,-,-,CASSRSAGKTNGYTF,TGTGCCAGTAGTAGGTCGGCAGGGAAAACTAATGGCTACACCTTC
TRBJ1-1,TRBV27,-,-,CASSYLDRNTEAFF,TGTGCCAGCAGTTACCTCGACAGGAACACTGAAGCTTTCTTT
TRBJ2-1,TRBV5-1,TRBD2,-,CASTLTSGANNEQFF,TGCGCCAGCACCCTGACTAGCGGGGCCAACAATGAGCAGTTCTTC